The present T cell receptor beta chain was sequenced within a study of OX40 agonist ivuxolimab in advanced cancers. The assay was immunoSEQ multiplex PCR, and TCRdb's table has in-frame clones only and misses some. The sample yields tens of thousands of clones, roughly 80% seen once. Patients who had autoimmune disease history or got systemic immunosuppression were left out. This CDR3 has 11 residues. Germline V lookup: CDR1 MGHDK, CDR2 SYGVNS. V lost 3 bases and J lost 7, with 6 bases in between. The sample holds a few counts of this clone. The material sequenced was CD4+ or CD8+ T cells sorted from blood, taken in a trial of the OX40 agonist ivuxolimab. The chain employs TRBV25-1 and TRBJ1-2; no firm D call. This sequence originates from an adult with an advanced solid tumor such as melanoma, head and neck, liver or kidney cancer. CDR3 coding DNA: TGTGCCAGCAGTGATTTAGGTGGCTACACCTTC. This gives the protein CASSDLGGYTF.